The clone carrying this T cell receptor (beta chain) has ten or more counts. The authors built TCR beta libraries using iRepertoire HTBI primers and Arm-PCR of CDR3 regions. Per the study methods: Samples collectively showed some 65 TRBV and some 14 TRBJ segments. TCRdb reprocessed the multiplex PCR reads via MiXCR and lists one record per CDR3 protein. These V and J calls originate from TCRdb's pipeline instead of the authors' own analysis. The sample contains 500,000 to 700,000 distinct CDR3 sequences, 16% of which appear only once. The time point: newly diagnosed GD, antithyroid drugs for less than 3 months. Researchers made the TCR library from RNA that was extracted from PBMCs. This record comes from a study of regulatory T cells in long-lasting Graves disease. The CDR3 is 15 residues long. V was pared by 5 bases and J by 2 bases, with 3 bases of the junction left unmatched. Germline values: CDR1 KGHDR, CDR2 SFDVKD.

The same data also went into a second study, on T cells in Graves' hyperthyroidism and ophthalmopathy. As that study records: Participants, patients aged 18 to 65, had newly diagnosed hyperthyroidism with a duration under 2 months.

The V call is TRBV24-1, the J call TRBJ2-2; TRBD1 aligns across 8 bases. This clonotype originated in a woman aged 25 to 39 with Graves disease. Specimen: peripheral blood mononuclear cells (PBMCs), collected at new diagnosis, from a patient treated with antithyroid drugs. This CDR3 is CATSGGTGNTGELFF. The CDR3 region has the DNA TGTGCCACCAGTGGTGGGACAGGTAACACCGGGGAGCTGTTTTTT.